Included here is one T cell receptor beta chain sequence, with context. This specimen belongs to a study of identical twins. Germline V lookup: CDR1 MGHRA, CDR2 YSYEKL. V was trimmed by 1 base and J by 5 bases, leaving 17 bases between them. This CDR3 is 16 amino acids long. MiXCR, applied by TCRdb to the 5' RACE reads, yields one record per CDR3 protein. Of just over 450,000 distinct CDR3 sequences in the sample, approximately 14% were seen once. A further study also used this sample, focusing on yellow fever vaccine responses in identical twins.

The sequenced sample consisted of CD4+ T cells sorted from blood. The chain recombines TRBV4-1 with TRBJ1-1; D not certain. The clonotype originates from a young woman in good health. The CDR3 sequence is CASSQVSRPGTTEAFF. The CDR3 DNA reads as TGCGCCAGCAGCCAAGTATCTCGGCCGGGAACAACTGAAGCTTTCTTT.